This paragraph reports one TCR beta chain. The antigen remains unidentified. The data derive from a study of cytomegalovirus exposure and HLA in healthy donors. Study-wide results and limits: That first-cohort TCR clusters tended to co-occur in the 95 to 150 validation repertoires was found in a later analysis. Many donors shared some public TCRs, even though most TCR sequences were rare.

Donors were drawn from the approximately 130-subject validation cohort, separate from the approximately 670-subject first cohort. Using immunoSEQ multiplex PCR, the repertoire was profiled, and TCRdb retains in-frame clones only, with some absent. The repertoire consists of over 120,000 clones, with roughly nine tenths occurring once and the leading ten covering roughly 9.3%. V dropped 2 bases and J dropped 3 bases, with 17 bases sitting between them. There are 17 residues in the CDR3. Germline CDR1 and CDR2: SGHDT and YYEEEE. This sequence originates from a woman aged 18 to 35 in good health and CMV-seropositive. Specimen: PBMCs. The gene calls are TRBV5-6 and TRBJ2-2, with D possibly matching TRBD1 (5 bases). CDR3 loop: CASSFHPPGLYTGELFF. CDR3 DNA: TGTGCCAGCAGCTTTCATCCGCCAGGGCTATACACCGGGGAGCTGTTTTTT.